These 29 T cell receptor beta chains were sequenced from one sample in a study of blood T cell repertoires in COVID-19. Libraries were prepared by immunoSEQ multiplex PCR; TCRdb keeps only in-frame clonotypes and omits some of them. This table has fewer than 250,000 clones, around 80% appearing once. The sequenced sample consisted of peripheral blood. These receptors were taken from a human donor in a cohort sampled during active COVID-19.

The chain uses TRBV9 and TRBJ2-3; TRBD2 agrees at 8 bases. V was pared by 0 bases and J by 7 bases, with 10 bases of the junction left unmatched. Germline CDR1 SGDLS, CDR2 YYNGEE. The CDR3 sequence is 16 residues long. The CDR3 loop is CASSVATASGRNTQYF. DNA for the CDR3: TGTGCCAGCAGCGTAGCTACGGCTAGCGGGCGGAATACGCAGTATTTT.

V and J are TRBV6-5 and TRBJ2-4; TRBD1 matches 8 bases. Germline loops: CDR1 MNHEY, CDR2 SVGAGI. Unmatched junction bases numbered 10, after V lost 6 bases and J lost 9 bases. This CDR3 has 14 residues. CDR3 DNA: TGTGCCAGCAGAAATACTGACAGGGGAAGCATTCAGTACTTC. This encodes CASRNTDRGSIQYF.

This sequence joins TRBV19 and TRBJ2-5, with a possible D match to TRBD2 (5 bases). The CDR3 extends over 13 amino acids. CDR1 and CDR2 from the germline V gene are LNHDA and SQIVND (reference sequence). The V end was cut by 3 bases, the J end by 5 bases, with 10 bases between. Here the CDR3 DNA reads TGTGCCAGTAGTATGTCGGGAAAGGAGACCCAGTACTTC. It codes for CASSMSGKETQYF.

This clone has more than one count but fewer than ten. The chain employs TRBV11-2 and TRBJ1-2; no reliable D call. CDR3 length equals 16 residues. The germline V gene encodes CDR1 SGHAT and CDR2 FQNNGV. The ends were cut back, 3 bases at V and 4 bases at J, with 18 bases in the middle. The CDR3, as DNA: TGTGCCAGCAGCTTGGGTATCGGACGGGAACCCTATGGCTACACCTTC. Its protein is CASSLGIGREPYGYTF.

This chain uses TRBV6-1 with TRBJ1-2; D gene uncertain. The CDR3 is 13 amino acids. Germline loops: CDR1 MNHNS, CDR2 SASEGT. Trimming shortened V by 0 bases and J by 8 bases, and 10 bases separated the two germline ends. CDR3 region: CASSEAGPGGYTF. The CDR3 region has the DNA TGTGCCAGCAGTGAAGCCGGTCCCGGGGGCTACACCTTC.

The chain recombines TRBV5-6 with TRBJ2-7; 7 bases map to TRBD2. The CDR3 is 14 amino acids. The ends lost 6 bases at V and 6 bases at J; junction bases unmatched: 12. CDR1 is SGHDT, CDR2 YYEEEE, per germline. The CDR3 DNA reads TGTGCCAGCAACCTCGGGACTACCGGGCTCGAGCAGTACTTC. This sequence encodes CASNLGTTGLEQYF.

This clone was seen more than once but under ten times. V and J are TRBV29-1 and TRBJ1-4; TRBD1 matches at 8 bases. Unmatched junction bases numbered 5, after V lost 3 bases and J lost 8 bases. Looked up from germline, CDR1 is SQVTM and CDR2 is ANQGSEA. The CDR3 spans 13 residues. The DNA for the CDR3 is TGCAGCGTTGATGGGACAGGTGGAGAAAAACTGTTTTTT. Translated: CSVDGTGGEKLFF.

The genes are TRBV18 and TRBJ2-7, with 9 positions matching TRBD2. The trim removed 3 bases at V and 2 bases at J, leaving 2 bases unmatched. Per germline, CDR1 KGHSH and CDR2 LQKENI. The length of the CDR3 is 14 residues. As DNA, the CDR3 is TGTGCCAGCTCACCCCTAGCGGGAACCTACGAGCAGTACTTC. Translating gives CASSPLAGTYEQYF.

This chain links TRBV27 with TRBJ2-7, with 9 nucleotides matching TRBD1. V gave up 6 bases and J gave up 3 bases; unmatched junction bases: 3. The germline gives CDR1 MNHEY, CDR2 SMNVEV (reference sequence). The CDR3 has 13 amino acids. In DNA, the CDR3 is TGTGCCAGCAGAAGACAGGGGGTCTACGAGCAGTACTTC. It translates to CASRRQGVYEQYF.

J is TRBJ2-1 and V is TRBV19; D is ambiguous. Per germline, CDR1 LNHDA and CDR2 SQIVND (reference sequence). The V gene lost 3 bases and the J gene lost 4 bases, with 16 bases spanning the gap. The CDR3 runs 16 residues. CDR3 loop: CASSMVPRGAYNEQFF. The DNA for the CDR3 is TGTGCCAGTAGTATGGTTCCCCGAGGAGCGTACAATGAGCAGTTCTTC.

The chain recombines TRBV6-5 with TRBJ2-5; weak D call: TRBD1 (7 bases). Trimming left V 8 bases short and J 6 bases short, with 13 bases between. The CDR3 loop spans 12 amino acids. Per germline, CDR1 MNHEY and CDR2 SVGAGI. The chain's CDR3 is CASGGGTQTQYF. The DNA for the CDR3 is TGTGCCAGCGGAGGGGGCACGCAGACCCAGTACTTC.

Comments on this clone: A junction boundary mismatches the germline segment, possibly from a read error. This chain uses TRBV6-5 with TRBJ2-7; 8 bases line up with TRBD1. The CDR3 is 14 residues long. Per germline, CDR1 MNHEY and CDR2 SVGAGI. For the CDR3, the DNA is TGTGCCAGCAGCCAACAGGGGGACTCCGACGAGCAGTACTTC. Its protein product is CASSQQGDSDEQYF.

A single count supports this clone. Other DNA sequences in the sample encode the same CDR3. The J gene is TRBJ2-3, the V gene TRBV10-3; unclear D gene. The germline CDR1 and CDR2 sequences are ENHRY and SYGVKD. Deletions cut 3 bases from V and 0 bases from J, with 4 bases between. CDR3 length: 13 amino acids. The CDR3 bases are TGTGCCATCAGTGAAGCCAGCACAGATACGCAGTATTTT. Its protein product is CAISEASTDTQYF.

This rearrangement joins TRBV19 to TRBJ1-5; the D gene is possibly TRBD1 (6 bases). Germline V gene data show CDR1 as LNHDA and CDR2 as SQIVND (reference sequence). Trimming took 8 bases from V and 4 from J, leaving 21 bases between them. CDR3 size: 16 residues. The CDR3 reads CASHRGAVGENQPQHF. For the CDR3, the DNA is TGTGCCAGTCATCGGGGGGCCGTGGGGGAGAATCAGCCCCAGCATTTT.

V is TRBV10-3 and J is TRBJ2-2; D possibly corresponds to TRBD1 (5 bases). Germline CDR1 reads ENHRY; CDR2 reads SYGVKD. The CDR3 runs 15 residues. The V and J ends lost 10 bases and 4 bases respectively, with 19 bases between them. The DNA of the CDR3 is TGTGCCACTCGCAGGCAGGGCAAGGGCACCGGGGAGCTGTTTTTT. This gives the protein CATRRQGKGTGELFF.

The rearrangement links TRBV5-1 to TRBJ1-2; 7 bases map to TRBD1. V was clipped by 4 bases and J by 6 bases; unmatched bases: 6. The CDR3 has 13 amino acids. Looked up from germline, CDR1 is SGHRS and CDR2 is YFSETQ. This CDR3 reads CASSVTGADGYTF. CDR3 DNA: TGCGCCAGCAGCGTCACAGGGGCCGATGGCTACACCTTC.

V and J are TRBV7-9 and TRBJ2-7, with a weak D call TRBD1 (8 bases). CDR1 and CDR2 (germline): SEHNR, FQNEAQ (reference sequence). Trimming left V 1 base short and J 0 bases short, with 19 bases between. There are 18 residues in the CDR3. The CDR3 DNA follows: TGTGCCAGCAGCTTAGGAGGACAGGGAGGGGGCTACTCCTACGAGCAGTACTTC. Amino acid sequence: CASSLGGQGGGYSYEQYF.

The CDR3: CASSEFPRTSGTGELFF. DNA for the CDR3: TGTGCCAGCAGTGAATTCCCCAGGACTAGCGGGACCGGGGAGCTGTTTTTT. The rearrangement uses TRBV2 and TRBJ2-2; TRBD2 matches at 11 bases. This CDR3 region has 17 residues. Germline lookup yields CDR1 SNHLY and CDR2 FYNNEI. Trimming removed 2 bases from V and 5 bases from J; junction bases left unmatched: 7.

The rearrangement joins TRBV5-6 to TRBJ2-5, with D uncertain. Trimming shortened V by 2 bases and J by 1 base, and 6 bases separated the two germline ends. From germline, CDR1 is SGHDT and CDR2 YYEEEE. This CDR3 region has 13 residues. CDR3 nucleotides: TGTGCCAGCAGCTTAATCGGCCAAGAGACCCAGTACTTC. Its translation is CASSLIGQETQYF.

The rearrangement uses TRBV5-4 and TRBJ2-5; no firm D call. V was pared by 0 bases and J by 5 bases, with 5 bases between. The CDR3 covers 12 residues. Germline V gene sequence: CDR1 SGHNT, CDR2 YYREEE (reference sequence). CDR3 residues: CASSLGAETQYF. The CDR3 DNA follows: TGTGCCAGCAGCTTGGGCGCGGAGACCCAGTACTTC.

This clone was found once. This chain links TRBV11-2 with TRBJ2-7; 10 positions agree with TRBD2. V lost 5 bases and J lost 2; bases outside the gene matches: 9. This CDR3 contains 16 residues. Germline V lookup: CDR1 SGHAT, CDR2 FQNNGV. CDR3 in DNA: TGTGCCAGCAGCGACCTACTAGCGGGGCTAACCTACGAGCAGTACTTC. Residues: CASSDLLAGLTYEQYF.

The rearrangement uses TRBV11-2 and TRBJ2-5, with 7 bases fitting TRBD2. V shed 5 bases and J 2 bases; nucleotides not matched to a gene: 8. Germline V lookup: CDR1 SGHAT, CDR2 FQNNGV. The CDR3 has 15 residues. This CDR3 is CASSPLTSAQETQYF. The CDR3 DNA sequence: TGTGCCAGCAGCCCCCTAACTAGCGCACAAGAGACCCAGTACTTC.

The genes are TRBV19 and TRBJ1-1, with D possibly matching TRBD1 (6 bases). Between the trimmed V and J ends, which lost 0 bases and 0 bases, there was a span of 14 bases. This CDR3 spans 17 amino acids. Germline CDR1 LNHDA, CDR2 SQIVND (reference sequence). In nucleotides, the CDR3 is TGTGCCAGTAGTATAGATCCGGACAGATATTTGAACACTGAAGCTTTCTTT. It translates to CASSIDPDRYLNTEAFF.

The V and J genes are TRBV28 and TRBJ2-1, with TRBD2 matching 9 bases. Looked up from germline, CDR1 is MDHEN and CDR2 is SYDVKM. The V gene end was trimmed by 5 bases and the J gene end by 9 bases; junction bases not matched to a gene: 11. The CDR3 has 15 amino acids. CDR3 bases: TGTGCCAGCAGTCCCCCTTTAGCGGGAGCGGGTGAGCAGTTCTTC. Protein product: CASSPPLAGAGEQFF.

J is TRBJ2-7 and V is TRBV20-1, with a tentative D call TRBD1 (5 bases). This CDR3 is 11 amino acids long. Trimming left V 4 bases short and J 8 bases short, with 12 bases between. Germline CDR1 DFQATT, CDR2 SNEGSKA (reference sequence). The CDR3 DNA reads as TGCAGTGCTACAGGGAAATCACAGCAGTACTTC. Amino acids: CSATGKSQQYF.

This chain links TRBV18 with TRBJ1-1; no clear D. Germline assignment: CDR1 KGHSH and CDR2 LQKENI. The V and J ends lost 3 bases and 1 base respectively, with 9 bases between them. The CDR3 loop spans 14 amino acids. The CDR3 nucleotides are TGTGCCAGCTCACCTGGCAGAACGAACACTGAAGCTTTCTTT. Its translation: CASSPGRTNTEAFF.

This clone occurred a few times. The genes are TRBV28 and TRBJ1-2; 8 positions agree with TRBD1. The germline V gene encodes CDR1 MDHEN and CDR2 SYDVKM. V lost 2 bases, J lost 8 bases, and 4 bases stayed unmatched. The CDR3 runs 13 residues. The CDR3: CASSLRQGKGYTF. The CDR3 DNA is TGTGCCAGCAGTTTACGACAGGGGAAGGGCTACACCTTC.

J is TRBJ2-1 and V is TRBV2, with D possibly TRBD2 on 6 matching bases. The V end lost 3 bases, the J end lost 4 bases, and 7 bases lay between the germline ends. CDR1 and CDR2 from the germline V gene are SNHLY and FYNNEI. This CDR3 spans 13 amino acids. Here the CDR3 reads CASSEGGYNEQFF. For the CDR3, the DNA is TGTGCCAGCAGTGAGGGGGGTTACAATGAGCAGTTCTTC.

The V call is TRBV3-1 (or the pseudogene TRBV3-2), the J call TRBJ2-7; TRBD2 is a possible D gene (6 bases). V was pared by 2 bases and J by 4 bases, with 12 bases between. The CDR3 extends over 14 amino acids. The germline V gene has CDR1 LGHDT and CDR2 YNNKEL (reference sequence). The CDR3 DNA sequence: TGTGCCAGCAGCCAAACGGGAGTGAGGTACGAGCAGTACTTC. Its translation is CASSQTGVRYEQYF.